The entry below describes one T cell receptor (beta chain). There are many counts of this clonotype. The target of this receptor is not known. No base qualities exist here, and no much larger clone lies one base off it. The protocol used for the library was multiplex PCR. Instrument on record: Illumina HiSeq 4000. CDR3 regions were amplified by Arm-PCR with iRepertoire HTBI primers to construct TCR beta libraries. Before sequencing, the PCR products underwent gel purification. In the authors' own workflow: Gene usage analysis of CDR3 amino acid clonotypes used the roughly 62 TRBV and 14 to 15 TRBJ segments found across samples. Filtered high-quality paired reads were merged into contigs using COPE and FqMerger. BLAST was used to align contigs to IMGT TRBV, TRBD and TRBJ reference genes, with CDR3 defined following IMGT. Any clonotype with a frequency above 0.1% was classified as a highly expanded clone. Repertoire diversity was measured by Shannon entropy, and V-J evenness by the Gini coefficient. Clonotypes shared by more than one individual were considered public. TCRdb trimmed the raw reads at Q25, called clones with MiXCR and kept productive beta chains. Duplicate CDR3 protein sequences are folded into a single record with the most common DNA and genes. The V and J calls and clone size are TCRdb's, not the authors'. The sample contains over 300,000 distinct CDR3 sequences, around a fifth of them found a single time. In total, the top ten clones hold less than 35% of the sample.

This sample was taken from a study of regulatory T cells in long-lasting Graves disease (dated by TCRdb to about 2021). Concerning the study at large: To count as having persistent Graves' disease, a patient had to have received antithyroid drug treatment for over 5 years with TSH receptor autoantibodies remaining persistently positive. Patients with persistent Graves' disease were compared with patients with newly diagnosed Graves' disease using TCR sequencing and RNA sequencing of peripheral blood. The study was registered as a clinical trial and conducted in China. A total of 33 samples underwent TCR sequencing, from about 13 patients with persistent Graves' disease and roughly 20 patients with newly diagnosed Graves' disease. On average, persistent Graves' disease patients in the clinical cohort had been on antithyroid drugs for approximately 10 years. The full study reports these points: Preferential use of TRBV28, TRBJ1-2 and TRBJ2-5 was observed in persistent disease, whereas TRBV20-1 and TRBJ2-1 were favored in newly diagnosed disease. Only peripheral blood was studied, because thyroid tissue, the primary lesion, was inaccessible. Persistent patients shared more public clonotypes among themselves (2,741) than newly diagnosed patients did (more than 850). The small sample size was acknowledged by the authors as a limitation that may reduce accuracy. Sequencing and analysis were limited to the TCR beta chain. Lower TCR Shannon entropy and fewer highly expanded clones were observed in persistent Graves' disease patients than in newly diagnosed patients, which suggested clonal expansion.

The CDR3 runs 15 amino acids, cysteine and phenylalanine included. Only the CDR3 portion is preserved as DNA: 45 bases, with reading frame beginning at the first base. V and J are truncated by 8 bases and 0 bases respectively, leaving an intervening sequence of 13 bases. The CDR1 and CDR2 encoded by the germline V gene are SNHLY and FYNNEI. What the time point label conveys for this sample: persistent/refractory GD, antithyroid drugs over 5 years with positive TRAb. RNA was extracted from PBMCs in TRIzol for both TCR sequencing and RNA sequencing. The diagnosis of Graves' disease followed American Thyroid Association guidelines. Patients were recruited from an endocrinology department in Xi'an, China. Each patient gave 7 to 9.5 milliliters of peripheral blood, collected in an EDTA anticoagulant tube. PBMCs were isolated by Ficoll Paque Plus density gradient separation without further T cell sorting. An Agilent 2100 Bioanalyzer and agarose gel were used to assess RNA quality, and a NanoDrop 2000 was used to measure RNA concentration.

This TCR derives from a female donor with Graves disease. This sample comprised peripheral blood mononuclear cells (PBMCs), obtained when the disease was refractory, from a patient treated with antithyroid drugs. The chain was built from TRBV2 and TRBJ2-2; TRBD2 is a weak D gene call, 6 bases matching. Here is the DNA: TGTGCCAGCTGTAGCGGACCTACGAACACCGGGGAGCTGTTTTTT. It encodes CASCSGPTNTGELFF.